One and the same sample provided the 19 T cell receptor beta chains below, sequenced in a study of shared clonotypes between healthy human individuals. Assay used: immunoSEQ multiplex PCR; TCRdb lists only in-frame clones, some missing. The sample lists about 2.1 million clones; approximately 92% were seen once. Naive CD8 cells lacked CD45RO, underwent positive selection for CCR7 and left out terminally differentiated effector memory CD45RA+ cells. Sequenced input: naive CD8+ T cells from PBMCs. The receptor source for this set is a man aged 18 to 29 in good health. Some clones in this sample may be carry-over from other donors' samples.

About this clone itself: The junction departs from germline at one end; a sequencing error may be responsible. The CDR3 coding sequence is TGTGCCAGCAGCTGGGAACCTAGCGGGAGCTCCTACGATGAGCAGTTCTTC. Amino acids: CASSWEPSGSSYDEQFF. The chain carries TRBV5-6 and TRBJ2-1; 10 bases fit TRBD2. The CDR3 length is 17 residues. Germline V gene data show CDR1 as SGHDT and CDR2 as YYEEEE.

This clone has only one observation. The V and J genes are TRBV7-6 and TRBJ2-3, with unresolved D. CDR1 and CDR2 from the germline V gene are SGHVS and FNYEAQ. The V and J ends lost 5 bases and 5 bases respectively, with 11 bases between them. The CDR3 runs 13 residues. Written as DNA, the CDR3 is TGTGCCAGCAGCCAAGGCTATGGAGATACGCAGTATTTT. Its translation: CASSQGYGDTQYF.

V usage is TRBV19 and J usage is TRBJ2-5, with TRBD1 identical over 7 bases. The CDR3 sequence is 17 residues long. V lost 4 bases and J lost 0; bases outside the gene matches: 11. CDR1 LNHDA and CDR2 SQIVND come from the germline V gene (reference sequence). CDR3 DNA: TGTGCCAGTAGTAGCCAACGAACAGGGGTTAACCAAGAGACCCAGTACTTC. This encodes CASSSQRTGVNQETQYF.

The rearrangement joins TRBV5-1 to TRBJ2-7, with D perhaps matching TRBD1 (6 bases). The CDR3 sequence is 15 residues long. Trimming took 0 bases from V and 5 from J, leaving 15 bases between them. CDR1 is SGHRS and CDR2 is YFSETQ in the germline V gene. Here the CDR3 reads CASSLAWQGYHEQYF. The CDR3 DNA reads as TGCGCCAGCAGCTTGGCCTGGCAGGGGTATCACGAGCAGTACTTC. The whole variable domain, remainder taken from reference TRBV5-1 and TRBJ2-7, is KAGVTQTPRYLIKTRGQQVTLSCSPISGHRSVSWYQQTPGQGLQFLFEYFSETQRNKGNFPGRFSGRQFSNSRSEMNVSTLELGDSALYLCASSLAWQGYHEQYFGPGTRLTVT.

This clone was recorded only once. This chain uses TRBV15 with TRBJ2-1; 8 bases map to TRBD2. CDR3 size: 17 residues. Trimming at V came to 4 bases and at J to 0 bases, leaving 8 bases not matched to a gene. Germline CDR1 LNHNV, CDR2 YYDKDF (reference sequence). The DNA of the CDR3 is TGTGCCACCAGCACGGGAGGGCGAATCCCCTCCTACAATGAGCAGTTCTTC. It yields the protein CATSTGGRIPSYNEQFF.

The chain recombines TRBV11-2 with TRBJ2-5; the D gene is possibly TRBD1 (6 bases). Germline CDR1 is SGHAT and CDR2 is FQNNGV. Trimming stripped 6 bases from V and 3 bases from J, with 11 bases between. The CDR3 length is 13 residues. CDR3 in DNA: TGTGCCAGCAGTAAGAGGACAGAAGAGACCCAGTACTTC. It encodes CASSKRTEETQYF.

This clone appeared a single time. The rearrangement joins TRBV19 to TRBJ2-7; 8 bases align to TRBD1. This CDR3 comprises 17 residues. Unmatched junction bases numbered 13, after V lost 4 bases and J lost 2 bases. The germline V gene encodes CDR1 LNHDA and CDR2 SQIVND (reference sequence). This chain's CDR3 is CASSKRRQGAHTYEQYF. CDR3 nucleotides: TGTGCCAGTAGTAAACGGCGGCAGGGGGCGCATACCTACGAGCAGTACTTC.

This sequence joins TRBV6-1 and TRBJ1-1; tentatively, D is TRBD1 (6 bases). Germline CDR1 and CDR2: MNHNS and SASEGT. The CDR3 length is 11 residues. V shed 10 bases and J shed 10 bases, with 16 bases lying between them. The CDR3 region has the DNA TGTGCCACCCCGGGGGGGGCGGGAGCTTTCTTT. Translating it yields CATPGGAGAFF.

This chain links TRBV28 with TRBJ2-7, with D perhaps TRBD1 (6 bases). Germline V gene lookup returns CDR1 MDHEN and CDR2 SYDVKM. Between the trimmed V and J ends, which lost 6 bases and 5 bases, there was a span of 14 bases. The CDR3 is 13 amino acids. The CDR3 is CASRGQGTHEQYF. The DNA of the CDR3 is TGTGCCAGCAGAGGCCAGGGGACCCACGAGCAGTACTTC.

This chain joins TRBV9 and TRBJ2-7, with 11 positions matching TRBD1. The germline gives CDR1 SGDLS, CDR2 YYNGEE. This CDR3 has 14 amino acids. V shed 3 bases and J 6 bases; nucleotides not matched to a gene: 5. The CDR3 protein is CASSAGTGGREQYF. In nucleotides, the CDR3 is TGTGCCAGCAGCGCAGGGACAGGGGGACGCGAGCAGTACTTC.

The chain uses TRBV27 and TRBJ2-7, with 8 bases lining up with TRBD2. The CDR3 contains 14 residues. CDR1 MNHEY and CDR2 SMNVEV come from the germline V gene (reference sequence). The V and J ends lost 5 bases and 2 bases, in that order; junction bases with no gene match: 5. The CDR3 loop is CASSPVAGTYEQYF. CDR3 nucleotide sequence: TGTGCCAGCAGTCCAGTAGCGGGAACCTACGAGCAGTACTTC.

This clone has only one observation. This chain uses TRBV27 with TRBJ2-1; possibly TRBD2 for D (5 bases). Germline CDR1 reads MNHEY; CDR2 reads SMNVEV (reference sequence). The V end lost 3 bases, the J end lost 5 bases, and 11 bases lay between the germline ends. The CDR3 is 14 residues long. The DNA for the CDR3 is TGTGCCAGCAGTTTTATCGGGCGGGACAATGAGCAGTTCTTC. It translates to CASSFIGRDNEQFF.

The chain joins TRBV5-4 to TRBJ2-1, with 12 bases identical to TRBD2. The ends lost 5 bases at V and 9 bases at J; junction bases unmatched: 9. Germline-derived CDR1 and CDR2 are SGHNT and YYREEE (reference sequence). The CDR3 consists of 15 residues. In DNA, the CDR3 is TGTGCCAGCAGTTCACTAGCGGGAGGACTCATTGAGCAGTTCTTC. The encoded protein is CASSSLAGGLIEQFF.

V is TRBV14 and J is TRBJ1-4; no firm D call. CDR3 length: 15 amino acids. Trimming left V 8 bases short and J 0 bases short, with 13 bases between. Germline assignment: CDR1 SGHDN and CDR2 FVKESK. CDR3: CASGPGRATNEKLFF. The CDR3 region has the DNA TGTGCCAGCGGCCCCGGACGTGCAACTAATGAAAAACTGTTTTTT.

This chain links TRBV4-1 with TRBJ1-1, with 8 bases lining up with TRBD1. With 4 bases clipped from V and 3 bases from J, the junction kept 13 bases outside the gene matches. CDR3 length equals 17 residues. CDR1 MGHRA and CDR2 YSYEKL come from the germline V gene. In DNA, the CDR3 is TGCGCCAGCAGCCCCCACTTGGACAGGGTTGGGGACACTGAAGCTTTCTTT. Its protein is CASSPHLDRVGDTEAFF.

The CDR3 bases are TGTGCCAGCAGGATGGGGACAGGAAAAGAGACCCAGTACTTC. The encoded protein is CASRMGTGKETQYF. The chain couples TRBV27 to TRBJ2-5, with 8 bases identical to TRBD1. The CDR3 is made up of 14 amino acids. The germline V gene has CDR1 MNHEY and CDR2 SMNVEV (reference sequence). With 6 bases clipped from V and 3 bases from J, the junction kept 6 bases outside the gene matches.

V and J are TRBV28 and TRBJ2-3, with D possibly matching TRBD2 (5 bases). CDR3 length: 15 residues. CDR1 and CDR2 from the germline V gene are MDHEN and SYDVKM. Trimming stripped 3 bases from V and 13 bases from J, with 23 bases between. CDR3 nucleotides: TGTGCCAGCAGTTTCTCTGCGGGTTCGGGATCTGTGAAGTATTTT. The encoded protein is CASSFSAGSGSVKYF.

CDR3 in amino acids: CASSVGGTSGSGETQYF. The CDR3 region has the DNA TGTGCCAGCAGCGTAGGTGGGACTAGCGGGAGTGGGGAGACCCAGTACTTC. The V and J genes are TRBV9 and TRBJ2-5; 14 bases agree with TRBD2. Germline V gene lookup returns CDR1 SGDLS and CDR2 YYNGEE. CDR3 length: 17 amino acids. V lost 0 bases, J lost 5 bases, and 6 bases stayed unmatched. Full variable domain (rest looked up from reference TRBV9 and TRBJ2-5): DSGVTQTPKHLITATGQRVTLRCSPRSGDLSVYWYQQSLDQGLQFLIQYYNGEERAKGNILERFSAQQFPDLHSELNLSSLELGDSALYFCASSVGGTSGSGETQYFGPGTRLLVL.

This chain joins TRBV9 and TRBJ2-6; D not certain. This CDR3 region has 14 residues. Trimming pared 4 bases from V and 0 bases from J, leaving 5 bases between. Germline CDR1 is SGDLS and CDR2 is YYNGEE. Written as DNA, the CDR3 is TGTGCCAGCAGCCCCTACTCTGGGGCCAACGTCCTGACTTTC. Its protein is CASSPYSGANVLTF.